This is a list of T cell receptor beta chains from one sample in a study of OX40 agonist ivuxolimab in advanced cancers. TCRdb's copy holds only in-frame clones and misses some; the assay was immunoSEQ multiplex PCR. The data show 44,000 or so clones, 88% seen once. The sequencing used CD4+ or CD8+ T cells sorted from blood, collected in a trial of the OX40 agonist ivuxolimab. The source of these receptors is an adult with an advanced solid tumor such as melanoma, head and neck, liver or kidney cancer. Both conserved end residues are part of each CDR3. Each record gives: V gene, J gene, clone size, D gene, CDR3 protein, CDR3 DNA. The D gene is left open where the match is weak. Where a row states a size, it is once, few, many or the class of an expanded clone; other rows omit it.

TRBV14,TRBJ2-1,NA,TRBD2,CASSQERGAGGPYNEQFF,TGTGCCAGCAGCCAAGAGAGAGGAGCGGGAGGGCCCTACAATGAGCAGTTCTTC
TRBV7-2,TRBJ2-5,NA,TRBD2,CASSLLAGRETQYF,TGTGCCAGCAGCTTACTAGCGGGGAGGGAGACCCAGTACTTC
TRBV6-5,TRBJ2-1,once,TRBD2,CASSLGGKSYNEQFF,TGTGCCAGCAGTTTGGGAGGGAAGTCCTACAATGAGCAGTTCTTC
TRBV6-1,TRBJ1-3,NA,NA,CASTPKGVSGNTIYF,TGTGCCAGCACCCCGAAAGGGGTTTCTGGAAACACCATATATTTT
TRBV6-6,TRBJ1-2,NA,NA,CASSFRTAAYGYTF,TGTGCCAGCAGTTTCCGGACAGCCGCCTATGGCTACACCTTC
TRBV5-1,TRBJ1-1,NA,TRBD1,CASSLAPYGTGVNTEAFF,TGCGCCAGCAGCTTGGCCCCGTATGGGACAGGGGTTAACACTGAAGCTTTCTTT
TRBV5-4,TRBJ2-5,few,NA,CASSLAVGGETQYF,TGTGCCAGCAGCTTGGCAGTGGGAGGAGAGACCCAGTACTTC
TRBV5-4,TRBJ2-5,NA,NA,CASSSDLSLRETQYF,TGTGCCAGCAGCTCTGACTTGTCTCTTAGGGAGACCCAGTACTTC
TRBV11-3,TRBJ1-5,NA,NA,CASSPGPNQPQHF,TGTGCCAGCAGCCCTGGACCTAATCAGCCCCAGCATTTT
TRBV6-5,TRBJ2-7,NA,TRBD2,CASRLWTSGRYEQYF,TGTGCCAGCAGACTCTGGACTAGCGGGAGGTACGAGCAGTACTTC
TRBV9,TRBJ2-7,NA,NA,CASSVVPNYEQYF,TGTGCCAGCAGCGTAGTTCCCAACTACGAGCAGTACTTC
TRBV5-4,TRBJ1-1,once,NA,CASSSPTDHPMNTEAFF,TGTGCCAGCAGCTCGCCAACCGACCATCCCATGAACACTGAAGCTTTCTTT
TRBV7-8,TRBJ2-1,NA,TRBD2,CASSPPRRTSGRMRDEQFF,TGTGCCAGCAGCCCCCCTAGAAGGACTAGCGGGAGGATGCGGGATGAGCAGTTCTTC
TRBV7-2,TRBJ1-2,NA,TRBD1,CASRQTRTGALGYTF,TGTGCCAGCAGGCAAACCAGGACAGGGGCCCTTGGCTACACCTTC
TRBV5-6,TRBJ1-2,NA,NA,CASSLKRVYTF,TGTGCCAGCAGCTTGAAGAGGGTCTACACCTTC
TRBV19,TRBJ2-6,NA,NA,CASSRRGDNSGANVLTF,TGTGCCAGTTCCCGGAGGGGGGATAACTCTGGGGCCAACGTCCTGACTTTC
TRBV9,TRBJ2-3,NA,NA,CASSVGGQRTDTQYF,TGTGCCAGCAGCGTAGGGGGCCAAAGGACAGATACGCAGTATTTT
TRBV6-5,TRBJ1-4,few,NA,CASSYGGAGEKLFF,TGTGCCAGCAGTTATGGGGGGGCGGGTGAAAAACTGTTTTTT
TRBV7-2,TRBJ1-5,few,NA,CASSLAGRLNQPQHF,TGTGCCAGCAGCTTAGCGGGGCGGCTCAATCAGCCCCAGCATTTT
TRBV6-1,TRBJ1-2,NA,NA,CASSPRENYGYTF,TGTGCCAGCAGCCCCCGGGAGAACTATGGCTACACCTTC
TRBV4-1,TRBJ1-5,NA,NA,CASSQGSVGRQPQHF,TGCGCCAGCAGCCAAGGGAGCGTAGGTCGCCAGCCCCAGCATTTT
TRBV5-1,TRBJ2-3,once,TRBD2,CASSRLAGELDTQYF,TGCGCCAGCAGCCGACTAGCGGGAGAGCTAGATACGCAGTATTTT